These 20 T cell receptor beta chains were sequenced from one sample in a study of cytomegalovirus exposure and HLA in healthy donors. PCR involved 60 Vbeta and 13 Jbeta primers. The assay was immunoSEQ multiplex PCR, and TCRdb's table has in-frame clones only and misses some. The top ten clones hold approximately 5.3% of a sample with fewer than 130,000 clones, 70% to 80% of them seen once. The sequenced material came from PBMCs. The receptors stem from a female donor in good health and CMV-seropositive.

V and J are TRBV2 and TRBJ1-5; no clear D. The CDR3 runs 12 residues. V was pared by 1 base and J by 11 bases, with 9 bases between. The V gene's germline CDR1 is SNHLY and CDR2 FYNNEI. In nucleotides, the CDR3 is TGTGCCAGCAGTGAAGACCCCCGGGCCCAGCATTTT. It translates to CASSEDPRAQHF.

The chain joins TRBV18 to TRBJ2-5, with 10 bases matching TRBD2. Germline trimming cut 6 bases from V and 0 bases from J; bases unmatched to any gene: 10. The CDR3 consists of 17 residues. Germline-derived CDR1 and CDR2 are KGHSH and LQKENI. CDR3 sequence (DNA): TGTGCCAGCTCCCCGGGACTAGCGACGGTTCACCAAGAGACCCAGTACTTC. Protein: CASSPGLATVHQETQYF.

In this sample, this clone turned up once. This chain uses TRBV18 with TRBJ2-1, with 10 bases matching TRBD2. V dropped 0 bases and J dropped 6; count of bases not matched to a gene: 5. CDR1 is KGHSH, CDR2 LQKENI, per germline. CDR3 length: 16 residues. The CDR3 region is CASSPPERGGLNEQFF. The DNA for the CDR3 is TGTGCCAGCTCACCACCTGAGCGGGGGGGCCTCAATGAGCAGTTCTTC.

The V gene is TRBV30, the J gene TRBJ2-3; the D is unclear. This CDR3 spans 15 amino acids. From germline, CDR1 is GTSNPN and CDR2 SVGIG (reference sequence). The ends were cut back, 0 bases at V and 1 base at J, with 11 bases in the middle. The CDR3: CAWSVGGLRTDTQYF. The CDR3 coding sequence is TGTGCCTGGAGTGTAGGTGGGCTTCGCACAGATACGCAGTATTTT.

The gene calls are TRBV11-2 and TRBJ2-3; 12 nucleotides line up with TRBD2. Germline-derived CDR1 and CDR2 are SGHAT and FQNNGV. This CDR3 region has 14 residues. V shed 7 bases, J shed 4 bases, and the junction held 3 bases outside the gene matches. The DNA for the CDR3 is TGTGCCAGCAAGCTAGCGGGAGGGGCAGATACGCAGTATTTT. Protein product: CASKLAGGADTQYF.

A few counts support this clone. The rearrangement links TRBV7-3 to TRBJ2-3; 13 bases are a match to TRBD2. Germline assignment: CDR1 SGHTA and CDR2 FQGTGA. This CDR3 comprises 16 residues. The V segment lost 5 bases and the J segment 4 bases; nucleotides outside the gene matches: 6. The CDR3 reads CASSARLAGGPDTQYF. The DNA for the CDR3 is TGTGCCAGCAGCGCCAGACTAGCGGGGGGTCCAGATACGCAGTATTTT.

The J gene is TRBJ2-2, the V gene TRBV11-2; 8 nucleotides align to TRBD1. CDR1 and CDR2 (germline): SGHAT, FQNNGV. The CDR3 contains 16 residues. V trimming: 5 bases; J trimming: 4 bases; junction bases outside the gene matches: 9. CDR3 coding DNA: TGTGCCAGCAGCCCAAGGGCCAGGGGGCGCACCGGGGAGCTGTTTTTT. Translating it yields CASSPRARGRTGELFF.

In DNA form, the CDR3 reads TGTGCCAGCAGTTCCCCACTAAATGAGCAGTTCTTC. Translation: CASSSPLNEQFF. V usage is TRBV6-5 and J usage is TRBJ2-1; D call uncertain. V was shortened by 4 bases and J by 7 bases, with 8 bases between the two germline ends. Germline CDR1 MNHEY, CDR2 SVGAGI. This CDR3 spans 12 amino acids.

The chain joins TRBV4-2 to TRBJ1-1, with 7 bases fitting TRBD1. The J segment lost 6 bases and the V segment lost 1 base, leaving 5 bases of the junction unmatched. This CDR3 has 14 residues. Germline V gene sequence: CDR1 LGHNA, CDR2 YNFKEQ. Here the CDR3 reads CASSQGQGIPEAFF. CDR3 DNA: TGTGCCAGCAGCCAAGGACAGGGAATACCTGAAGCTTTCTTT.

The rearrangement joins TRBV7-6 to TRBJ2-6; no clear D gene. Trimming shortened V by 3 bases and J by 0 bases, and 6 bases separated the two germline ends. Germline V gene data show CDR1 as SGHVS and CDR2 as FNYEAQ. The CDR3 spans 15 residues. In DNA, the CDR3 is TGTGCCAGCAGCTTGTCACACTCTGGGGCCAACGTCCTGACTTTC. Protein product: CASSLSHSGANVLTF.

The V and J genes are TRBV9 and TRBJ2-3, with 10 positions matching TRBD1. CDR3 size: 16 residues. The germline V gene encodes CDR1 SGDLS and CDR2 YYNGEE. The ends lost 4 bases at V and 2 bases at J; junction bases unmatched: 7. CDR3 residues: CASSRDRGRNTDTQYF. In DNA form, the CDR3 reads TGTGCCAGCAGCCGCGACAGGGGGCGAAACACAGATACGCAGTATTTT.

The gene calls are TRBV9 and TRBJ1-1, with 11 bases identical to TRBD1. The V and J ends lost 1 base and 0 bases, in that order; junction bases with no gene match: 8. Germline V lookup: CDR1 SGDLS, CDR2 YYNGEE. This CDR3 contains 18 residues. CDR3: CASSVQDRGLKMNTEAFF. In DNA, the CDR3 is TGTGCCAGCAGCGTACAGGACAGGGGGCTTAAGATGAACACTGAAGCTTTCTTT.

The chain carries TRBV23-1 and TRBJ2-1; a possible D gene is TRBD1 (5 bases). TRBV23-1 is known as an ORF, though its function is uncertain. Trimming removed 4 bases from V and 5 bases from J, with 15 bases in between. The CDR3 length is 15 residues. As DNA, the CDR3 is TGCGCCAGCAGTCTTCGCGCAGGGTGCGACAATGAGCAGTTCTTC. This encodes CASSLRAGCDNEQFF.

This rearrangement joins TRBV6-1 to TRBJ2-5; 11 nucleotides match TRBD1. The length of the CDR3 is 17 residues. The germline V gene has CDR1 MNHNS and CDR2 SASEGT. Trimming removed 4 bases from V and 1 base from J; junction bases left unmatched: 8. The CDR3 region is CASSVTAGTGGQETQYF. CDR3 coding DNA: TGTGCCAGCAGTGTAACGGCGGGGACAGGGGGCCAAGAGACCCAGTACTTC.

This chain links TRBV28 with TRBJ1-6, with a weak D call TRBD1 (5 bases). V was shortened by 6 bases and J by 7 bases, with 19 bases between the two germline ends. CDR1 and CDR2 (germline): MDHEN, SYDVKM. CDR3 length: 16 amino acids. The CDR3 coding sequence is TGTGCCAGCAGCCTCAAGGGGCTCCTTAGAAATTCACCCCTCCACTTT. Its protein is CASSLKGLLRNSPLHF.

This chain joins TRBV7-3 and TRBJ2-5; 11 nucleotides align to TRBD2. The CDR3 is made up of 15 amino acids. V was clipped by 5 bases and J by 5 bases; unmatched bases: 7. CDR1 is SGHTA and CDR2 is FQGTGA in the germline V gene. In DNA form, the CDR3 reads TGTGCCAGCAGCCCACGTAGCGGGAGGGGGGAGACCCAGTACTTC. Its translation: CASSPRSGRGETQYF.

The chain couples TRBV10-3 to TRBJ1-5, with a weak D call TRBD1 (6 bases). This CDR3 is 14 amino acids long. Trimming took 1 base from V and 6 from J, leaving 10 bases between them. Germline V gives CDR1 ENHRY, CDR2 SYGVKD. The CDR3 DNA reads TGTGCCATCAGTGAGTTGACAGGCAGTCAGCCCCAGCATTTT. It is translated as CAISELTGSQPQHF.

Points on this clone: Germline and junction disagree at one end, which may indicate a read error. The chain is built from TRBV7-9 and TRBJ1-3; D is perhaps TRBD1 (6 bases). The CDR3 is 15 residues long. Germline V CDR1 and CDR2: SEHNR, FQNEAQ (reference sequence). CDR3 in amino acids: CSSSSTGSPGNTIYF. The CDR3 DNA follows: TGTTCCAGCAGCTCTACAGGGTCTCCTGGAAACACCATATATTTT.

V is TRBV15 and J is TRBJ2-2, with 8 nucleotides matching TRBD2. This CDR3 comprises 16 residues. Trimming at V came to 5 bases and at J to 1 base, leaving 6 bases not matched to a gene. The V gene's germline CDR1 is LNHNV and CDR2 YYDKDF (reference sequence). The CDR3 region is CATSPESGRNTGELFF. The CDR3 region has the DNA TGTGCCACCAGCCCGGAAAGCGGGAGGAACACCGGGGAGCTGTTTTTT. Filled out from reference TRBV15 and TRBJ2-2, the complete variable domain reads DAMVIQNPRYQVTQFGKPVTLSCSQTLNHNVMYWYQQKSSQAPKLLFHYYDKDFNNEADTPDNFQSRRPNTSFCFLDIRSPGLGDTAMYLCATSPESGRNTGELFFGEGSRLTVL.

This clone was detected only a few times. This chain links TRBV28 with TRBJ1-4; D may be TRBD1 (6 bases). The CDR3 contains 14 residues. The V end lost 4 bases, the J end lost 7 bases, and 13 bases lay between the germline ends. Germline values: CDR1 MDHEN, CDR2 SYDVKM. The DNA of the CDR3 is TGTGCCAGCAGTTCCCCTGGGGGCTTTGAAAAACTGTTTTTT. Translation: CASSSPGGFEKLFF.